One sample yielded the 9 T cell receptor beta chains listed below, sequenced in a study of identical twins. MiXCR, applied by TCRdb to the 5' RACE reads, yields one record per CDR3 protein. The sample gives about 900,000 distinct CDR3 sequences, roughly an eighth of which show up once; around 1.5% is in the top ten. The sample was also reused in another study, on yellow fever vaccine responses in identical twins.

Sequencing was carried out using PBMCs. The receptors here all came from a woman aged 18-29 years in good health.

This clonotype showed up just a few times. The genes are TRBV4-1 and TRBJ2-3; D is possibly TRBD2 (6 bases). CDR3 length: 14 residues. CDR1 MGHRA and CDR2 YSYEKL come from the germline V gene. The V and J ends lost 2 bases and 2 bases respectively, with 8 bases between them. The CDR3 DNA sequence: TGCGCCAGCAGCCAACAGGGACTCACAGATACGCAGTATTTT. It specifies CASSQQGLTDTQYF.

This clonotype was seen repeatedly, ten times or more. V usage is TRBV2 and J usage is TRBJ2-1; weak D call: TRBD1 (5 bases). This CDR3 is 12 amino acids long. Per germline, CDR1 SNHLY and CDR2 FYNNEI. V lost 5 bases and J 14 bases, leaving 16 bases between the germline ends. Here the CDR3 reads CASSPPLEGEFF. CDR3 sequence (DNA): TGTGCCAGCAGTCCGCCCCTAGAAGGGGAGTTCTTC. The variable domain in full, with the rest retrieved from reference TRBV2 and TRBJ2-1, is EPEVTQTPSHQVTQMGQEVILRCVPISNHLYFYWYRQILGQKVEFLVSFYNNEISEKSEIFDDQFSVERPDGSNFTLKIRSTKLEDSAMYFCASSPPLEGEFFGPGTRLTVL.

This clonotype was seen only a few times. The chain employs TRBV12-3 or TRBV12-4 and TRBJ2-1; D possibly corresponds to TRBD2 (5 bases). The V end lost 6 bases, the J end lost 6 bases, and 12 bases lay between the germline ends. The CDR3 consists of 13 residues. Here the CDR3 reads CASRGPEGNEQFF. Here the CDR3 DNA reads TGTGCCAGCAGGGGCCCCGAGGGCAATGAGCAGTTCTTC.

There are a few counts of this clonotype. The genes are TRBV4-1 and TRBJ2-7, with TRBD1 identical over 8 bases. This CDR3 comprises 15 residues. V gave up 4 bases and J gave up 2 bases; unmatched junction bases: 7. CDR1 and CDR2 from the germline V gene are MGHRA and YSYEKL. The CDR3 DNA sequence: TGCGCCAGCAGCCCGTCAAAGGACAGGGCCTACGAGCAGTACGTC. Translating gives CASSPSKDRAYEQYV.

At least ten counts were recorded for this clonotype. The rearrangement uses TRBV5-4 and TRBJ2-1; 10 bases agree with TRBD1. The CDR3 contains 15 residues. V lost 4 bases and J lost 4; bases outside the gene matches: 5. In germline, CDR1 is SGHNT, CDR2 YYREEE (reference sequence). The CDR3 sequence is CASSPGQGIYNEQFF. The DNA for the CDR3 is TGTGCCAGCAGCCCGGGACAGGGGATATACAATGAGCAGTTCTTC. The full variable domain, rest sourced from reference TRBV5-4 and TRBJ2-1, is ETGVTQSPTHLIKTRGQQVTLRCSSQSGHNTVSWYQQALGQGPQFIFQYYREEENGRGNFPPRFSGLQFPNYSSELNVNALELDDSALYLCASSPGQGIYNEQFFGPGTRLTVL.

This clonotype was seen repeatedly, ten times or more. The CDR3 region is CSAREGWKDSGEQYF. DNA for the CDR3: TGCAGTGCTAGAGAGGGATGGAAGGACTCGGGTGAGCAGTACTTC. V gene TRBV20-1 combines with J gene TRBJ2-7; D may be TRBD2 (5 bases). Trimming took 0 bases from V and 7 from J, leaving 19 bases between them. Germline-derived CDR1 and CDR2 are DFQATT and SNEGSKA (reference sequence). CDR3 length: 15 residues.

This clonotype was picked up a small number of times. The chain links TRBV5-1 to TRBJ1-1; D not certain. The CDR3 spans 16 residues. In germline, CDR1 is SGHRS, CDR2 YFSETQ. Trimming pared 0 bases from V and 0 bases from J, leaving 12 bases between. The CDR3 DNA is TGCGCCAGCAGCTTGGTCGGGGTAGGAGTGAACACTGAAGCTTTCTTT. It encodes CASSLVGVGVNTEAFF.

This clonotype was seen a handful of times. The J gene is TRBJ2-5, the V gene TRBV12-3 or TRBV12-4, with a possible D match to TRBD2 (6 bases). Trimming cost V 3 bases and J 5 bases, with 22 bases left between them. CDR3 length equals 17 residues. The CDR3 DNA follows: TGTGCCAGCAGTTTTTGGCCCTCGGGGGAGAGGGGTGAGACCCAGTACTTC. Translated, it gives CASSFWPSGERGETQYF.

The chain carries TRBV2 and TRBJ2-2; D is possibly TRBD2 (5 bases). Germline CDR1 and CDR2: SNHLY and FYNNEI. V gave up 6 bases and J gave up 3 bases, with 11 bases separating them. CDR3 length equals 14 residues. This CDR3 is CASRKAEYTGELFF. CDR3 DNA sequence: TGTGCCAGCAGGAAAGCGGAGTACACCGGGGAGCTGTTTTTT.